This TCR beta chain was profiled in a study of tissue T cells after allogeneic stem cell transplantation. The wider study: Several unmodified and three CD34-selected T-cell-depleted grafts went to graft-versus-host disease patients. Gastrointestinal graft-versus-host disease was present in all patients, each treated with several therapy lines. Study results and caveats: Anatomically similar tissues had similar TCR repertoires within each patient.

Points on this clone: Its antigen is unknown.

TCRdb keeps only in-frame clones here, not all; method: immunoSEQ multiplex PCR. This table holds 42,000 or so clones, over 85% found once. Sequences were derived from blood, sampled before transplantation. The clonotype was recovered from a woman aged 35-70 years who later had graft-versus-host disease after an allogeneic stem cell transplant.

CDR3 nucleotide sequence: TGTGCCAGCAGCCAAGTAGGGACAGGGGGGTCTGGCTACACCTTC. Residues: CASSQVGTGGSGYTF. V gene TRBV3-1 (or the pseudogene TRBV3-2) combines with J gene TRBJ1-2, with 11 bases matching TRBD1. CDR3 size: 15 residues. V was pared by 1 base and J by 7 bases, with 5 bases of the junction left unmatched. Germline assignment: CDR1 LGHDT and CDR2 YNNKEL (reference sequence).